The entry below describes one T cell receptor (beta chain). Its antigen remains unknown. This sample was taken from a study of immune evolution from preneoplasia to lung adenocarcinoma. Study at large: HLA loss of heterozygosity: roughly 6.6% AIS, around 16% MIA, about 32% ADC, none AAH. Study-level findings and limits: Clonality was highest in normal lung, lower in later-stage lesions apparently.

Between the mid-2010s and the late 2010s, patients underwent resection in Japan or China. The repertoire was sequenced with immunoSEQ multiplex PCR; TCRdb's copy has only in-frame clones and lacks some. The sample lists roughly 38,000 clones, roughly four fifths seen once, with about 6.5% in the top ten. Trimming left V 3 bases short and J 9 bases short, with 9 bases between. CDR1 and CDR2 (germline): SEHNR, FQNEAQ (reference sequence). The CDR3 consists of 12 residues. Sequencing was done on a sample of FFPE invasive lung adenocarcinoma tissue. The receptor was isolated from a person aged 55 to 75 with lung adenocarcinoma. The V call is TRBV7-9, the J call TRBJ2-1; the D gene is possibly TRBD1 (6 bases). The CDR3 protein is CASSFDRLEQFF. The DNA for the CDR3 is TGTGCCAGCAGCTTCGACAGGCTTGAGCAGTTCTTC.